One sample yielded the 23 T cell receptor beta chains listed below, sequenced in a study of blood T cell repertoires in COVID-19. Produced via immunoSEQ multiplex PCR; TCRdb's table is partial and in-frame only. This table has 150,000 to 200,000 clones, approximately 86% appearing once. Source material: peripheral blood. All receptors come from a man in his fifties or sixties with active or convalescent COVID-19.

J is TRBJ2-3 and V is TRBV6-2 or TRBV6-3; 9 bases are shared with TRBD2. The J segment lost 0 bases and the V segment lost 5 bases, leaving 6 bases of the junction unmatched. Germline loops: CDR1 MNHEY, CDR2 SVGEGT. This CDR3 has 16 amino acids. Written as DNA, the CDR3 is TGTGCCAGCAGTCTACAGCGGGGGGCTAGCACAGATACGCAGTATTTT. This encodes CASSLQRGASTDTQYF.

The rearrangement joins TRBV7-2 to TRBJ2-7; D perhaps matches TRBD2 (5 bases). This CDR3 contains 15 residues. Germline CDR1 and CDR2: SGHTA and FQGNSA. Trimming took off 1 base at V and 5 bases at J, with 15 bases between the two ends. CDR3 residues: CASSLGSGSGDEQYF. The CDR3 DNA follows: TGTGCCAGCAGCTTAGGTTCTGGGTCCGGGGACGAGCAGTACTTC.

This chain uses TRBV7-6 with TRBJ2-3, with D perhaps matching TRBD1 (6 bases). V lost 2 bases to trimming and J lost 2 bases, with 14 bases between them. Germline-derived CDR1 and CDR2 are SGHVS and FNYEAQ. The CDR3 is 16 amino acids. The CDR3 DNA is TGTGCCAGCAGCTTAACGGACAGCTTATTCACAGATACGCAGTATTTT. Translating gives CASSLTDSLFTDTQYF.

The genes are TRBV10-1 and TRBJ2-3; 9 bases are a match to TRBD1. The CDR3 loop spans 16 amino acids. Germline V gives CDR1 WNHNN, CDR2 SYGVQD (reference sequence). J gave up 2 bases and V 2 bases, and 5 bases lay outside the gene matches. In DNA form, the CDR3 reads TGCGCCAGCAGTGAGAGAGGGACAGGGTACACAGATACGCAGTATTTT. Amino acids: CASSERGTGYTDTQYF.

The chain recombines TRBV3-1 (or the pseudogene TRBV3-2) with TRBJ2-1; 8 nucleotides align to TRBD2. J lost 1 base, V lost 0 bases, and 11 bases had no gene match. This CDR3 is built from 19 residues. Germline V gene data show CDR1 as LGHDT and CDR2 as YNNKEL (reference sequence). The CDR3 DNA is TGTGCCAGCAGCCAAGATCTCATAAGCGGGAGCTTGTCCTACAATGAGCAGTTCTTC. It translates to CASSQDLISGSLSYNEQFF.

The rearrangement joins TRBV24-1 to TRBJ2-1; 8 bases align to TRBD1. The V and J ends lost 3 bases and 6 bases, in that order; junction bases with no gene match: 6. This CDR3 is built from 15 residues. CDR1 and CDR2 (germline): KGHDR, SFDVKD. The CDR3 spells CATSDRTGGSNEQFF. CDR3 coding DNA: TGTGCCACCAGTGATCGTACAGGGGGTAGCAATGAGCAGTTCTTC.

The chain joins TRBV5-6 to TRBJ2-1; 11 nucleotides match TRBD2. This CDR3 comprises 16 residues. CDR1 and CDR2 from the germline V gene are SGHDT and YYEEEE. The junction had 11 bases not matched to a gene; V was cut back by 5 bases and J by 7 bases. DNA for the CDR3: TGTGCCAGCAGTTTAGCGGGAGGGCAGCCGGGAAATGAGCAGTTCTTC. Amino acids: CASSLAGGQPGNEQFF.

This clone was seen just once. The chain joins TRBV11-2 to TRBJ2-3; no definite D call. The CDR3 extends over 14 amino acids. CDR1 SGHAT and CDR2 FQNNGV come from the germline V gene. Trimming took off 5 bases at V and 7 bases at J, with 16 bases between the two ends. The CDR3 reads CASSPYLQDNTQYF. CDR3 nucleotides: TGTGCCAGCAGCCCCTACCTCCAAGATAATACGCAGTATTTT.

The chain uses TRBV27 and TRBJ2-7, with TRBD2 matching 11 bases. The length of the CDR3 is 17 residues. Trimming removed 2 bases from V and 1 base from J; junction bases left unmatched: 7. Germline V gene lookup returns CDR1 MNHEY and CDR2 SMNVEV (reference sequence). The CDR3 DNA sequence: TGTGCCAGCAGTTTAAGGTCGGGACTAGCGGTATCCTACGAGCAGTACTTC. This sequence encodes CASSLRSGLAVSYEQYF.

V usage is TRBV2 and J usage is TRBJ2-5, with a possible D match to TRBD2 (6 bases). In germline, CDR1 is SNHLY, CDR2 FYNNEI. The V end lost 11 bases, the J end lost 2 bases, and 18 bases lay between the germline ends. The CDR3 runs 14 residues. The CDR3 DNA follows: TGTGCCGCATCCTCGCGGCGGGAACAAGAGACCCAGTACTTC. It translates to CAASSRREQETQYF.

The chain joins TRBV5-6 to TRBJ2-1, with 13 bases that match TRBD2. The CDR3 is made up of 15 amino acids. Germline CDR1 is SGHDT and CDR2 is YYEEEE. V lost 2 bases and J lost 9; bases outside the gene matches: 5. The CDR3 nucleotides are TGTGCCAGCAGCTTTCGGACTAGCGGGAGCGGTGAGCAGTTCTTC. Amino acid sequence: CASSFRTSGSGEQFF. Full variable domain (missing parts from reference TRBV5-6 and TRBJ2-1): DAGVTQSPTHLIKTRGQQVTLRCSPKSGHDTVSWYQQALGQGPQFIFQYYEEEERQRGNFPDRFSGHQFPNYSSELNVNALLLGDSALYLCASSFRTSGSGEQFFGPGTRLTVL.

The gene calls are TRBV6-2 or TRBV6-3 and TRBJ1-2, with D perhaps matching TRBD1 (6 bases). The CDR3 is 12 residues long. Germline V gene sequence: CDR1 MNHEY, CDR2 SVGEGT. V dropped 5 bases and J dropped 8 bases, with 12 bases sitting between them. CDR3 amino acids: CASSNRVVGYTF. DNA of the CDR3: TGTGCCAGCAGTAACAGGGTTGTCGGCTACACCTTC.

The rearrangement uses TRBV2 and TRBJ1-2, with TRBD1 matching 9 bases. From germline, CDR1 is SNHLY and CDR2 FYNNEI. The CDR3 has 14 residues. Trimming at V came to 6 bases and at J to 6 bases, leaving 8 bases not matched to a gene. CDR3 DNA: TGTGCCAGCAGCCCCTTCGGGACAGGGAATGGCTACACCTTC. It specifies CASSPFGTGNGYTF. The entire variable domain, with the rest obtained from reference TRBV2 and TRBJ1-2, is as follows: EPEVTQTPSHQVTQMGQEVILRCVPISNHLYFYWYRQILGQKVEFLVSFYNNEISEKSEIFDDQFSVERPDGSNFTLKIRSTKLEDSAMYFCASSPFGTGNGYTFGSGTRLTVV.

The chain uses TRBV2 and TRBJ1-5; 8 bases are shared with TRBD1. The V segment lost 6 bases and the J segment 2 bases; nucleotides outside the gene matches: 3. Germline CDR1 reads SNHLY; CDR2 reads FYNNEI. The length of the CDR3 is 14 residues. The CDR3 nucleotides read TGTGCCAGCAGACAGGGGGTTGGCAATCAGCCCCAGCATTTT. This codes for CASRQGVGNQPQHF.

V and J are TRBV4-3 and TRBJ1-2; D unclear. V shed 0 bases and J shed 8 bases, with 7 bases lying between them. CDR3 size: 12 residues. Germline CDR1 LGHNA, CDR2 YSLEER. The CDR3 protein is CASSQEGSGYTF. CDR3 sequence (DNA): TGCGCCAGCAGCCAAGAGGGCTCGGGCTACACCTTC.

The chain recombines TRBV15 with TRBJ1-4; D uncertain. The CDR3 has 16 amino acids. V dropped 0 bases and J dropped 3 bases, with 11 bases sitting between them. Germline lookup yields CDR1 LNHNV and CDR2 YYDKDF (reference sequence). The CDR3 region has the DNA TGTGCCACCAGCAGAGACCCGAACGGAGCTAATGAAAAACTGTTTTTT. Translated: CATSRDPNGANEKLFF.

DNA for the CDR3: TGTGCCACCAGTCCAGGCTCCTACGAGCAGTACTTC. It is translated as CATSPGSYEQYF. This chain joins TRBV24-1 and TRBJ2-7, with D unresolved. V was shortened by 6 bases and J by 0 bases, with 5 bases between the two germline ends. The CDR3 length is 12 residues. Germline V gives CDR1 KGHDR, CDR2 SFDVKD.

This chain links TRBV7-8 with TRBJ2-6, with a tentative D call TRBD2 (6 bases). This CDR3 contains 17 residues. Germline V lookup: CDR1 SGHVS, CDR2 FQNEAQ. V was shortened by 5 bases and J by 1 base, with 15 bases between the two germline ends. This chain's CDR3 is CASSRRGGGSGANVLTF. CDR3 sequence (DNA): TGTGCCAGCAGCCGGCGGGGTGGGGGTTCTGGGGCCAACGTCCTGACTTTC.

The genes are TRBV5-1 and TRBJ1-3, with unresolved D. The CDR3 runs 16 residues. Trimming left V 0 bases short and J 2 bases short, with 12 bases between. In germline, CDR1 is SGHRS, CDR2 YFSETQ. CDR3 residues: CASSLVPPGTGNTIYF. CDR3 nucleotides: TGCGCCAGCAGCTTGGTACCTCCGGGGACTGGAAACACCATATATTTT.

The chain is built from TRBV12-5 and TRBJ2-1; 7 bases match TRBD1. V lost 6 bases and J lost 16; bases outside the gene matches: 9. The CDR3 covers 11 residues. Germline V gene data show CDR1 as LGHNT and CDR2 as FRNRAP. The CDR3 DNA follows: TGTGCTAGTGGGAAGACAGGGAGATACTTCTTC. It encodes CASGKTGRYFF.

This clone turned up a few times. The chain is built from TRBV2 and TRBJ1-1, with TRBD1 identical over 10 bases. J gave up 5 bases and V 3 bases, and 6 bases lay outside the gene matches. In germline, CDR1 is SNHLY, CDR2 FYNNEI. CDR3 length equals 15 residues. The DNA for the CDR3 is TGTGCCAGCAGTGAGACAGGGGGCCATGTAACTGAAGCTTTCTTT. Its translation: CASSETGGHVTEAFF.

The genes are TRBV18 and TRBJ2-1; 9 positions agree with TRBD1. V lost 5 bases to trimming and J lost 6 bases; unmatched junction nucleotides: 8. Germline V gene lookup returns CDR1 KGHSH and CDR2 LQKENI. This CDR3 has 15 residues. The chain's CDR3 is CASSSGQGRVNEQFF. The DNA for the CDR3 is TGTGCCAGCTCATCAGGACAGGGGAGAGTCAATGAGCAGTTCTTC.

Only one count was recorded for this clone. The rearrangement uses TRBV7-6 and TRBJ2-5, with 7 bases fitting TRBD2. The CDR3 contains 16 residues. Germline V gene data show CDR1 as SGHVS and CDR2 as FNYEAQ. V lost 2 bases to trimming and J lost 5 bases; unmatched junction nucleotides: 11. DNA for the CDR3: TGTGCCAGCAGCTTATTTGTTATCTCGCGGGAGGAGACCCAGTACTTC. Translation gives CASSLFVISREETQYF.